This T cell receptor (beta chain) appears in the sequencing data of a study of blood T cell repertoires in COVID-19. Method: immunoSEQ multiplex PCR; TCRdb's copy keeps in-frame clones and lacks some. The profile shows some 74,000 clones, roughly 83% of them singletons. Germline V gives CDR1 MNHEY, CDR2 SVGAGI. The CDR3 sequence is 15 residues long. The V segment lost 6 bases and the J segment 5 bases; nucleotides outside the gene matches: 11. The chain has TRBV6-5 and TRBJ2-5; 8 positions agree with TRBD2. Material for sequencing was peripheral blood. The receptor comes from a man of 80 years or more with acute or convalescent COVID-19. The CDR3 DNA reads as TGTGCCAGCAGGGCACCGGGACTAGGTGCCGAGACCCAGTACTTC. Translated, it gives CASRAPGLGAETQYF.